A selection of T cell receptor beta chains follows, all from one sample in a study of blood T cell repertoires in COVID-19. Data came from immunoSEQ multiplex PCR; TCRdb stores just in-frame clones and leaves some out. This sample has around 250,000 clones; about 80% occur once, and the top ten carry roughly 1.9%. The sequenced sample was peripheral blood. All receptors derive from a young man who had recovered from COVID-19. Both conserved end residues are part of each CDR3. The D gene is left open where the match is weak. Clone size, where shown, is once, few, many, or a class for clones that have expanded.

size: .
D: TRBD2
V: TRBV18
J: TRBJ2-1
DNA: TGTGCCAGCCCAACTCGTAGCGGGGGGGCGAATGAGCAGTTCTTC
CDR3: CASPTRSGGANEQFF

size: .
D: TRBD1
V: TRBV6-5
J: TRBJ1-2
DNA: TGTGCCAGCAGTTATGACCCGACAGGGGCTGGCTACACCTTC
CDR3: CASSYDPTGAGYTF

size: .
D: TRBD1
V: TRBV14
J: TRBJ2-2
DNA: TGTGCCAGCAGCCGGGACAGGGGCTTTACCGGGGAGCTGTTTTTT
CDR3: CASSRDRGFTGELFF

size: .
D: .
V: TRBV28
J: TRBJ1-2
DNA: TGTGCCAGCAGTTTGGAGGTTCCCTTGGACTATGGCTACACCTTC
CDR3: CASSLEVPLDYGYTF

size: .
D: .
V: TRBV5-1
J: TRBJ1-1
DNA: TGCGCCAGCTCCCGATGGGGGGAGAACACTGAAGCTTTCTTT
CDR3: CASSRWGENTEAFF

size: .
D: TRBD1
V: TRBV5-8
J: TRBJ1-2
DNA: TGTGCCAGCAACAGGGGTCCCCGACTAGGGGTCTCTGGCTACACCTTC
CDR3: CASNRGPRLGVSGYTF

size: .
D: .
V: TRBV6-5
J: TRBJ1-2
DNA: TGTGCCAGCAGTCAGGGGATCTATGGCTACACCTTC
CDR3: CASSQGIYGYTF

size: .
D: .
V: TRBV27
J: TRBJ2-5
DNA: TGTGCCAGCAGTTTATTGTGGGGGGGCCAGACCCAGTACTTC
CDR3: CASSLLWGGQTQYF

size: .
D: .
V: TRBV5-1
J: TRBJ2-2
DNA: TGCGCCAGCAGCTTGGCAGAGGCCTCGAACACCGGGGAGCTGTTTTTT
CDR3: CASSLAEASNTGELFF

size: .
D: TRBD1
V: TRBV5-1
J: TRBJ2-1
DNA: TGCGCCAGCAGCAGGGACAGCCTTTACAATGAGCAGTTCTTC
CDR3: CASSRDSLYNEQFF

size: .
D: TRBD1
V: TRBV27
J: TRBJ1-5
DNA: TGTGCCAGCAGTGGGACACAGGGGGCACGTCAGCCCCAGCATTTT
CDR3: CASSGTQGARQPQHF

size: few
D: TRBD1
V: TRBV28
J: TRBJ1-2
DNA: TGTGCCAGCAGTTCCAGGGGGTATGGCTACACCTTC
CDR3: CASSSRGYGYTF

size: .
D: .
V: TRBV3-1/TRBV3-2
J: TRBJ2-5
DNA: TGTGCCAGCAGCCCATCCCCCCCGGCCGGGAGAAGGCAAGAGACCCAGTACTTC
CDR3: CASSPSPPAGRRQETQYF

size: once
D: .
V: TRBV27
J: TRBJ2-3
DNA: TGTGCCAGCAGTTTATTTGGCAGGGCTGTAGATACGCAGTATTTT
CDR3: CASSLFGRAVDTQYF

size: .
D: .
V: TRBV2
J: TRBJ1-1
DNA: TGTGCCAGCAGTGAACACGGGGGAGAGACTGAAGCTTTCTTT
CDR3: CASSEHGGETEAFF

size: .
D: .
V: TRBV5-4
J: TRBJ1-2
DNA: TGTGCCAGCAGCAGGGACATAGCTAACTATGGCTACACCTTC
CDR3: CASSRDIANYGYTF

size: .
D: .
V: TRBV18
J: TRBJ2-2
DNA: TGTGCCAGCTCAGCCGGGACTGAGAACACCGGGGAGCTGTTTTTT
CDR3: CASSAGTENTGELFF

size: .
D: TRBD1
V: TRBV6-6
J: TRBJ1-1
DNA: TGTGCCAGCAGCGCGCCGGGACAGGGATTCGGTGAAGCTTTCTTT
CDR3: CASSAPGQGFGEAFF

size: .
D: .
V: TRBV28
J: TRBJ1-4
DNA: TGTGCCAGCAACCCAGGGTCGACTAATGAAAAACTGTTTTTT
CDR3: CASNPGSTNEKLFF

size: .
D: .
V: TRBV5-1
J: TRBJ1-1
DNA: TGCGCCAGCAGCTCCTTAAGGGGTGTAGCTTTCTTT
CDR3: CASSSLRGVAFF

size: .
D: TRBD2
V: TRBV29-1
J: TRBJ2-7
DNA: TGCAGCGTAGCCAGGGAGGGGAGCGAGCAGTACTTC
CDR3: CSVAREGSEQYF

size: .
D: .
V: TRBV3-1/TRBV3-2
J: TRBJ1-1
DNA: TGTGCCAGCAGCCCCGGGGGGGGCGCGGGGAACACTGAAGCTTTCTTT
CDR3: CASSPGGGAGNTEAFF

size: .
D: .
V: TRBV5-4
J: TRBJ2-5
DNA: TGTGCCAGCAGCTTGTTTGGGCCCCAAGAGACCCAGTACTTC
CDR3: CASSLFGPQETQYF

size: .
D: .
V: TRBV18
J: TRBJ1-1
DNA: TGTGCCAGCTCACGGTCAGGGCCTAACACTGAAGCTTTCTTT
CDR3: CASSRSGPNTEAFF

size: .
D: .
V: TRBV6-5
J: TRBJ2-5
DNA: TGTGCCAGCAGTAAGCTGCGGGTAGGCCAAGAGACCCAGTACTTC
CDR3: CASSKLRVGQETQYF

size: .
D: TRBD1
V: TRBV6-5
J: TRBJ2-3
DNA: TGTGCCAGCAGCCGATCACAGGGGGATACGCAGTATTTT
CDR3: CASSRSQGDTQYF

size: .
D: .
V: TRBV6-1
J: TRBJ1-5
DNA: TGTGCCAGCAGTGACAATAGCAATCAGCCCCAGCATTTT
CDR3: CASSDNSNQPQHF

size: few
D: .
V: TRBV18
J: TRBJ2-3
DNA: TGTGCCAGCTCACCACCCCTCGGGGTAGCTGATACGCAGTATTTT
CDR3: CASSPPLGVADTQYF

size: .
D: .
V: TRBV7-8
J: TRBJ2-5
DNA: TGTGCCAGCAGCTTTGGACAGCCGGTGGAGACCCAGTACTTC
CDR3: CASSFGQPVETQYF

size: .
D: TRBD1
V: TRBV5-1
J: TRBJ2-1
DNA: TGCGCCAGCAGCTTGGTCCCGGACAGGGGGGCCTACAATGAGCAGTTCTTC
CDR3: CASSLVPDRGAYNEQFF

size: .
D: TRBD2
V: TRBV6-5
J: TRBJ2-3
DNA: TGTGCCAGCAGGGGTGGGGGGGGTGGCACAGATACGCAGTATTTT
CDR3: CASRGGGGGTDTQYF

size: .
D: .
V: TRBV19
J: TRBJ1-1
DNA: TGTGCCAGTAAAAGGACCAGGACAGACGGGAACACTGAAGCTTTCTTT
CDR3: CASKRTRTDGNTEAFF